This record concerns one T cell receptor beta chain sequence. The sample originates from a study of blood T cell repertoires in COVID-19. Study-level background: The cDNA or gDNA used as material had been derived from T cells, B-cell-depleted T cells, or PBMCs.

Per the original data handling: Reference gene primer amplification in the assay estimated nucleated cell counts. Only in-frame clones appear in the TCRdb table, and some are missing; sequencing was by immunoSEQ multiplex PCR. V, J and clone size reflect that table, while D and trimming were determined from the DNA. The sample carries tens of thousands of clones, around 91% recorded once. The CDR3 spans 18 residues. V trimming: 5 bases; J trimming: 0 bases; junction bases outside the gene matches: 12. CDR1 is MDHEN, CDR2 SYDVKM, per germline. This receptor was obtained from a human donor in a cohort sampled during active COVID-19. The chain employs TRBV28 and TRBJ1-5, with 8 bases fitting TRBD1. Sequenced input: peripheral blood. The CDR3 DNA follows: TGTGCCAGCAGTCAAGGACAGGGCCCACTTCATAGCAATCAGCCCCAGCATTTT. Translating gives CASSQGQGPLHSNQPQHF.